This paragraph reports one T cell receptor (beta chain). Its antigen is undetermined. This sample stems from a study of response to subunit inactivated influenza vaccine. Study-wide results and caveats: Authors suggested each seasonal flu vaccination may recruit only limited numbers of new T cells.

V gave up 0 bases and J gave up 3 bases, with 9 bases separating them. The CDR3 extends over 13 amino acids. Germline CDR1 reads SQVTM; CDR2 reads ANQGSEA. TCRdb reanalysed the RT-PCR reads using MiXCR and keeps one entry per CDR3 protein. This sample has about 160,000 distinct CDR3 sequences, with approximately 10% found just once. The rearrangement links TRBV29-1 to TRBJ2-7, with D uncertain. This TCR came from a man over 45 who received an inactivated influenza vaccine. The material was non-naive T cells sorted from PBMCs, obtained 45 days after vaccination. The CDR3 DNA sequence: TGCAGCGTTGAAGATCCCATGAGCTACGAGCAGTACTTC. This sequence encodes CSVEDPMSYEQYF.